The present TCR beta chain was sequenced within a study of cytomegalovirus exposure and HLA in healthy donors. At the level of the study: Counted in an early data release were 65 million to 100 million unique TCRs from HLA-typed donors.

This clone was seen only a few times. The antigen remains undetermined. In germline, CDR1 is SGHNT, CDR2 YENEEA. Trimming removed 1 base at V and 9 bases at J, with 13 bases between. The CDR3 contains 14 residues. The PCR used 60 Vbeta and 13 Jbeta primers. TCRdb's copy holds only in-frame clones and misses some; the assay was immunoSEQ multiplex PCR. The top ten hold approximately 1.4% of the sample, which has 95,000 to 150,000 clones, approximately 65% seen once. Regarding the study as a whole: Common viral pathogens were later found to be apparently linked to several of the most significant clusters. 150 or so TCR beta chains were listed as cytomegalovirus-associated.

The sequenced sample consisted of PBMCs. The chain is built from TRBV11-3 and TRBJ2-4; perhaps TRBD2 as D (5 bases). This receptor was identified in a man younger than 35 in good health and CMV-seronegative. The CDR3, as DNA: TGTGCCAGCAGCTTAGGAACCGGTGGAGGCATTCAGTACTTC. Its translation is CASSLGTGGGIQYF.